The following is a T cell receptor (beta chain) sequence with its context. What it recognizes is unknown. Vbeta (60) and Jbeta (13) primers were used in the PCR. Measured with immunoSEQ multiplex PCR; TCRdb has only the in-frame clones, and not every one. The table for this sample gives roughly 100,000 clones. These data come from a study of cytomegalovirus exposure and HLA in healthy donors. General study findings and limits: Owing to their indistinguishability, certain V segments, notably TRBV6-2 and TRBV6-3, were excluded. The study flagged approximately 180 TCR beta chains as cytomegalovirus-associated. The authors reported that TCR beta sequences could predict HLA-A and HLA-B alleles. These predictions were accurate for most subjects in the first cohort.

Nominal health characterized the donors when sampled, though unrecorded immune exposures were likely. The CDR3 runs to 14 residues. Deletions cut 0 bases from V and 5 bases from J, with 9 bases between. Looked up from germline, CDR1 is SGDLS and CDR2 is YYNGEE. The sequencing input was PBMCs. The chain combines TRBV9 with TRBJ2-1, with D unclear. The source is a man aged 45-65 years in good health and CMV-seropositive. The CDR3 loop is CASSVVATNNEQFF. For the CDR3, the DNA is TGTGCCAGCAGCGTAGTTGCGACAAACAATGAGCAGTTCTTC.